The clone carrying this T cell receptor beta chain was observed a handful of times. The data originate from a study of blood T cell repertoires in COVID-19. The overall study: Samples representing acute and convalescent COVID-19 were sourced from the United States, Italy and Spain. T cells, B-cell-depleted T cells, or PBMCs provided the cDNA or gDNA that served as material.

Per the original data handling: Quantification of nucleated cells was approximated via reference gene primer amplification. The repertoire was sequenced with immunoSEQ multiplex PCR; TCRdb's copy has only in-frame clones and lacks some. Clonal size and the V and J genes are those of that table, whereas D and trimming came from the DNA. The data contain 40,000 or so clones, around 86% of them singletons. V lost 1 base and J lost 6; bases outside the gene matches: 13. The CDR3 runs to 18 residues. Germline V gene lookup returns CDR1 MNHEY and CDR2 SVGEGT. The rearrangement joins TRBV6-2 or TRBV6-3 to TRBJ2-7; 12 bases align to TRBD1. The sequence came from a human donor in a cohort sampled during active COVID-19. The source material was peripheral blood. The CDR3 sequence: CASSYFPSGTGGRREQYF. CDR3 nucleotides: TGTGCCAGCAGTTACTTCCCCTCCGGGACAGGGGGCAGACGCGAGCAGTACTTC.